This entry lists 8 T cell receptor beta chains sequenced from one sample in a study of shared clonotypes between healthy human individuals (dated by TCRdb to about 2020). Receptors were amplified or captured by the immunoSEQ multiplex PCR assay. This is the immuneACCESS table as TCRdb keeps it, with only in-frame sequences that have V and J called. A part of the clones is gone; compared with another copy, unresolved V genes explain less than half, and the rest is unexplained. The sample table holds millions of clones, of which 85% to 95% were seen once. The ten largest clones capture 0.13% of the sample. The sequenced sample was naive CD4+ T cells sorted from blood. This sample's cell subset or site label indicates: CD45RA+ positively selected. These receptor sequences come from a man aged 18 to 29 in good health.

The CDR3 DNA reads as TGTGCCAGTAGTAAAATCTCGGGACACTTGAACACTGAAGCTTTCTTT. It specifies CASSKISGHLNTEAFF. The rearrangement joins TRBV19 to TRBJ1-1, with D perhaps TRBD1 (6 bases). The CDR3 runs 16 residues. Germline V gene lookup returns CDR1 LNHDA and CDR2 SQIVND (reference sequence). Trimming removed 4 bases from V and 0 bases from J, with 15 bases in between.

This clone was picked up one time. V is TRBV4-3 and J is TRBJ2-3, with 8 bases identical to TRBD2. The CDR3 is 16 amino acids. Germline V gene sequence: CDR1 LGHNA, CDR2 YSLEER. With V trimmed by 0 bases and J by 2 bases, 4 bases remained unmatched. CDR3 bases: TGCGCCAGCAGCCAAGAACTAGCGGATAACACAGATACGCAGTATTTT. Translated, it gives CASSQELADNTDTQYF.

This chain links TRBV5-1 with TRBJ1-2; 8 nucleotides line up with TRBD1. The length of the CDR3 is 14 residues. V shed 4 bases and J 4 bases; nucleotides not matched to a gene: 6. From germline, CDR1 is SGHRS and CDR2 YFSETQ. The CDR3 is CASSATGQAYGYTF. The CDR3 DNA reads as TGCGCCAGCAGCGCGACGGGACAGGCCTATGGCTACACCTTC.

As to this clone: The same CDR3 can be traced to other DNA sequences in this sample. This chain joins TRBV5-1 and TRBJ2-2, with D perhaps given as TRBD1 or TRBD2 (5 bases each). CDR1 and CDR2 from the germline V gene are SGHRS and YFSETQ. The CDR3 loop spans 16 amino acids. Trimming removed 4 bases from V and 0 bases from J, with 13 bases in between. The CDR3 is CASSLAGAANTGELFF. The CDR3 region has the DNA TGCGCCAGCAGCCTGGCCGGGGCAGCGAACACCGGGGAGCTGTTTTTT.

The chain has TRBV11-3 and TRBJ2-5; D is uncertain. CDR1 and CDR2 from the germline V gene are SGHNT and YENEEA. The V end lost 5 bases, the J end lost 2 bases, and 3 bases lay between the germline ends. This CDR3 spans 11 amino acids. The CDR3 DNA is TGTGCCAGCAGCCGACAAGAGACCCAGTACTTC. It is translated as CASSRQETQYF.

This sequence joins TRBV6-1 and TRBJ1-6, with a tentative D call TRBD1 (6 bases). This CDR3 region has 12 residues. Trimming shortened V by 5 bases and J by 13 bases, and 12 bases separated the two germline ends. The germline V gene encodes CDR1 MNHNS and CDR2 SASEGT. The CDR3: CASSLTQGPLHF. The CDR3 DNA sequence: TGTGCCAGCAGTTTAACTCAGGGGCCCCTCCACTTT.

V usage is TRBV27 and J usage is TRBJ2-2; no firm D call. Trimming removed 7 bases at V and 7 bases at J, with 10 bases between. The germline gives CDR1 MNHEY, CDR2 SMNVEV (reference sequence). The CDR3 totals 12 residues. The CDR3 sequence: CASTRQVGELFF. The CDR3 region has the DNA TGTGCCAGCACCCGGCAGGTCGGGGAGCTGTTTTTT.

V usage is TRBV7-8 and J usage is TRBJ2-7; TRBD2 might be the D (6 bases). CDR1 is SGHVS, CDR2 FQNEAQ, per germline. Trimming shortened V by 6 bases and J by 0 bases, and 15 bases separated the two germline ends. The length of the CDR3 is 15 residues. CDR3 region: CASRPVGGDSYEQYF. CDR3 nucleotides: TGTGCCAGCAGGCCGGTAGGAGGGGACTCCTACGAGCAGTACTTC.